Below are 18 T cell receptor beta chains sequenced from a single sample in a study of blood T cell repertoires in COVID-19. The method was immunoSEQ multiplex PCR; TCRdb's version includes in-frame clones alone and lacks a portion of them. Among approximately 230,000 clones, 70% to 90% were seen once, and the ten largest hold roughly 3%. What was sequenced was peripheral blood. Every receptor here comes from a man aged 18-30 years with active or convalescent COVID-19.

CDR3 sequence (DNA): TGTGCCATCAGTGAAGGAGTTTTGAACACTGAAGCTTTCTTT. Protein sequence: CAISEGVLNTEAFF. This chain uses TRBV10-3 with TRBJ1-1; D is unresolved. Per germline, CDR1 ENHRY and CDR2 SYGVKD. The CDR3 length is 14 residues. Between the trimmed V and J ends, which lost 3 bases and 0 bases, there was a span of 8 bases.

J is TRBJ2-7 and V is TRBV28; 7 bases align to TRBD1. The germline gives CDR1 MDHEN, CDR2 SYDVKM. Losses at the gene ends were 8 bases for V and 3 bases for J; bases not matched to a gene: 4. The CDR3 is 12 amino acids. The CDR3 region has the DNA TGTGCCAGCGGCAACAGGGGCTACGAGCAGTACTTC. Translated: CASGNRGYEQYF. Full variable domain (remainder filled in from reference TRBV28 and TRBJ2-7): DVKVTQSSRYLVKRTGEKVFLECVQDMDHENMFWYRQDPGLGLRLIYFSYDVKMKEKGDIPEGYSVSREKKERFSLILESASTNQTSMYLCASGNRGYEQYFGPGTRLTVT.

This clone was counted a single time. The chain links TRBV6-2 or TRBV6-3 to TRBJ1-5; 7 bases are a match to TRBD1. Germline assignment: CDR1 MNHEY and CDR2 SVGEGT. Germline trimming cut 5 bases from V and 4 bases from J; bases unmatched to any gene: 5. CDR3 length equals 14 residues. DNA of the CDR3: TGTGCCAGCAGTCCCTGGGACAGAAATCAGCCCCAGCATTTT. It translates to CASSPWDRNQPQHF.

The V gene is TRBV3-1 (or the pseudogene TRBV3-2), the J gene TRBJ2-3; a possible D gene is TRBD2 (7 bases). V lost 1 base and J lost 4, with 21 bases in between. The CDR3 loop spans 18 amino acids. CDR1 LGHDT and CDR2 YNNKEL come from the germline V gene (reference sequence). CDR3 sequence reads: CASSQVGGGLMVADTQYF. The CDR3 coding sequence is TGTGCCAGCAGCCAAGTGGGAGGGGGGCTCATGGTGGCAGATACGCAGTATTTT.

Regarding this clone: Within the sample, other DNA sequences also encode this same CDR3. This chain uses TRBV18 with TRBJ1-1; 8 bases line up with TRBD1. Germline values: CDR1 KGHSH, CDR2 LQKENI. The CDR3 is 13 residues long. V shed 5 bases, J shed 3 bases, and the junction held 2 bases outside the gene matches. CDR3 bases: TGTGCCAGCTCATCGACAGGGGACACTGAAGCTTTCTTT. Residues: CASSSTGDTEAFF.

The chain carries TRBV4-3 and TRBJ2-2; tentatively, D is TRBD1 (6 bases). Per germline, CDR1 LGHNA and CDR2 YSLEER. The CDR3 is made up of 14 amino acids. V was shortened by 2 bases and J by 4 bases, with 8 bases between the two germline ends. The CDR3 is CASSQRGTTGELFF. The DNA of the CDR3 is TGCGCCAGCAGCCAAAGGGGGACCACCGGGGAGCTGTTTTTT.

The V gene is TRBV19, the J gene TRBJ1-2; D is undetermined. Germline loops: CDR1 LNHDA, CDR2 SQIVND (reference sequence). CDR3 length equals 14 residues. Trimming removed 2 bases from V and 3 bases from J, with 10 bases in between. The CDR3 DNA follows: TGTGCCAGTAGTATATCGGAGATCTACTATGGCTACACCTTC. It yields the protein CASSISEIYYGYTF.

The chain carries TRBV27 and TRBJ2-2; a weak D match, TRBD1 (5 bases). The CDR3 spans 14 residues. Trimming stripped 5 bases from V and 6 bases from J, with 13 bases between. CDR1 is MNHEY, CDR2 SMNVEV, per germline (reference sequence). In DNA form, the CDR3 reads TGTGCCAGCAGTCTCCGACAGTTCTCCGGGGAGCTGTTTTTT. It yields the protein CASSLRQFSGELFF.

V gene TRBV1 combines with J gene TRBJ2-7; the table names TRBD1, a call not compared with the DNA. TRBV1 is termed a pseudogene. This CDR3 comprises 14 residues. This CDR3 is CTSSHNSLIYEQYF. The CDR3 coding sequence is TGCACCAGCAGCCACAACAGCCTGATCTACGAGCAGTACTTC.

J is TRBJ1-4 and V is TRBV5-1; D perhaps matches TRBD1 (6 bases). The CDR3 is 17 residues long. Germline V gene data show CDR1 as SGHRS and CDR2 as YFSETQ. Trimming took 0 bases from V and 8 from J, leaving 20 bases between them. The CDR3, as DNA: TGCGCCAGCAGCTTGGGTGAGACAGGAGCCCCCGGGGAAAAACTGTTTTTT. Its translation: CASSLGETGAPGEKLFF.

The chain employs TRBV6-2 or TRBV6-3 and TRBJ1-4; no firm D call. Germline lookup yields CDR1 MNHEY and CDR2 SVGEGT. This CDR3 is 16 amino acids long. Trimming stripped 3 bases from V and 1 base from J, with 12 bases between. The CDR3, as DNA: TGTGCCAGCAGTTATGTGGCGGACTTAACTAATGAAAAACTGTTTTTT. It encodes CASSYVADLTNEKLFF.

This clone was found once. The chain employs TRBV6-5 and TRBJ1-3; D remains unclear. Germline V gene sequence: CDR1 MNHEY, CDR2 SVGAGI. This CDR3 spans 11 amino acids. V was shortened by 7 bases and J by 4 bases, with 5 bases between the two germline ends. The CDR3 sequence: CASNLGNTIYF. The CDR3 DNA reads TGTGCCAGCAATCTGGGAAACACCATATATTTT.

About this clone itself: This same CDR3 is encoded by further DNA sequences in the sample. The chain links TRBV5-8 to TRBJ2-2, with D hard to call. The germline V gene has CDR1 SGHTS and CDR2 YDEGEE. The length of the CDR3 is 13 residues. V dropped 1 base and J dropped 2 bases, with 3 bases sitting between them. The CDR3 bases are TGTGCCAGCAGCTTGACTAACACCGGGGAGCTGTTTTTT. It is translated as CASSLTNTGELFF.

The chain combines TRBV25-1 with TRBJ1-2; tentatively, D is TRBD1 (5 bases). Trimming cost V 7 bases and J 8 bases, with 17 bases left between them. This CDR3 region has 13 residues. Germline values: CDR1 MGHDK, CDR2 SYGVNS. CDR3 protein: CASMKPGVGGYTF. CDR3 coding DNA: TGTGCCAGCATGAAGCCGGGGGTAGGAGGCTACACCTTC.

The chain uses TRBV19 and TRBJ2-1; 8 nucleotides match TRBD2. This CDR3 is built from 15 residues. The V and J ends lost 1 base and 6 bases, in that order; junction bases with no gene match: 5. Germline-derived CDR1 and CDR2 are LNHDA and SQIVND (reference sequence). In DNA, the CDR3 is TGTGCCAGTAGTATAGTAAGCGGGAGACCCAATGAGCAGTTCTTC. Translation: CASSIVSGRPNEQFF.

This CDR3 reads CASRRTGGMNTEAFF. DNA for the CDR3: TGTGCCAGCCGCCGGACAGGGGGGATGAACACTGAAGCTTTCTTT. The rearrangement joins TRBV6-5 to TRBJ1-1, with TRBD1 matching 10 bases. The germline V gene encodes CDR1 MNHEY and CDR2 SVGAGI. The CDR3 totals 15 residues. The junction had 6 bases not matched to a gene; V was cut back by 8 bases and J by 0 bases.

The chain recombines TRBV7-2 with TRBJ1-5; 7 bases agree with TRBD1. The germline CDR1 and CDR2 sequences are SGHTA and FQGNSA. V shed 1 base and J 2 bases; nucleotides not matched to a gene: 2. The CDR3 is 15 amino acids. In DNA, the CDR3 is TGTGCCAGCAGCTTAGGGGACAGCCGCAATCAGCCCCAGCATTTT. It encodes CASSLGDSRNQPQHF.

V usage is TRBV27 and J usage is TRBJ2-7, with 7 bases that match TRBD1. Germline-derived CDR1 and CDR2 are MNHEY and SMNVEV (reference sequence). This CDR3 comprises 14 residues. The ends lost 1 base at V and 3 bases at J; junction bases unmatched: 3. CDR3 sequence (DNA): TGTGCCAGCAGTTTATTAGGGGGCGTCTACGAGCAGTACTTC. Protein sequence: CASSLLGGVYEQYF.